The entry that follows covers one T cell receptor (beta chain) sequence. What it binds is not known. V lost 0 bases and J lost 0, with 11 bases in between. The CDR3 consists of 15 residues. CDR1 is GTSNPN, CDR2 SVGIG, per germline (reference sequence). The source of the sample is a study of cytomegalovirus exposure and HLA in healthy donors. Regarding the study as a whole: Several of the most significant clusters appeared, in a later analysis, to be linked to common viral pathogens.

Vbeta (60) and Jbeta (13) primers were used in the PCR. TCRdb's copy holds only in-frame clones and misses some; the assay was immunoSEQ multiplex PCR. This table has under 200,000 clones, roughly 79% appearing once. The specimen sequenced was PBMCs. This rearrangement joins TRBV30 to TRBJ1-1; D gene uncertain. This TCR was recovered from a woman younger than 45 in good health and CMV-seropositive. CDR3 amino acids: CAWSVTARMNTEAFF. CDR3 in DNA: TGTGCCTGGAGTGTAACGGCCAGGATGAACACTGAAGCTTTCTTT.